This TCR beta chain was recorded in a study of cytomegalovirus exposure and HLA in healthy donors. PCR employed 60 Vbeta and 13 Jbeta primers. Assay: immunoSEQ multiplex PCR; the TCRdb copy retains only in-frame clones and omits some. The table lists 150,000 to 200,000 clones, around 78% of them singletons. Between the trimmed V and J ends, which lost 0 bases and 8 bases, there was a span of 14 bases. CDR3 length: 15 amino acids. Germline CDR1 and CDR2: SGHRS and YFSETQ. The chain carries TRBV5-1 and TRBJ1-4; D gene uncertain. Sequenced sample: PBMCs. The clonotype comes from a man in his forties in good health and CMV-seronegative. CDR3 sequence (DNA): TGCGCCAGCAGCTTGGTCCCTTCCGGTATGGAAAAACTGTTTTTT. Its protein is CASSLVPSGMEKLFF.